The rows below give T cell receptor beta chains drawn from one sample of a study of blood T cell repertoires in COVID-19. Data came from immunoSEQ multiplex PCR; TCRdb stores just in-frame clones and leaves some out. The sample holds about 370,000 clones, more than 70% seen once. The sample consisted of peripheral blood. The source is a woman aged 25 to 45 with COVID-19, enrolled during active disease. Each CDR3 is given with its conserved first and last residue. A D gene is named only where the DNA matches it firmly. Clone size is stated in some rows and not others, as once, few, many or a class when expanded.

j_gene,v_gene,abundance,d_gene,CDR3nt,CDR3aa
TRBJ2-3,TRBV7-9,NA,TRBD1,TGTGCCAGCAGCTTTGACCCTCGGGACAGTGCTAGCACAGATACGCAGTATTTT,CASSFDPRDSASTDTQYF
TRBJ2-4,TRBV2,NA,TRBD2,TGTGCCAGCACCGACGGGACTAGCGGCGACATTCAGTACTTC,CASTDGTSGDIQYF
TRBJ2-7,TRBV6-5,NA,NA,TGTGCCAGCAGTTACTCGGTTGTAGCAGCCGAGCAGTACTTC,CASSYSVVAAEQYF
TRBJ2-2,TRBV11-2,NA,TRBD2,TGTGCCAGCAGCCGCTGGGCTAGCGGGTCTACTAACACCGGGGAGCTGTTTTTT,CASSRWASGSTNTGELFF
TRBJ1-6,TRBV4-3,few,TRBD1,TGCGCCAGCAGCCACTCCAGGGGGGATTTGTATTCACCCCTCCACTTT,CASSHSRGDLYSPLHF
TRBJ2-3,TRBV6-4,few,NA,TGTGCCAGCAGTGGGTCCGAGACAGATACGCAGTATTTT,CASSGSETDTQYF
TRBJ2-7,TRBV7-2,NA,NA,TGTGCCAGCAGCCTTGGGGGGGCGAGCAACTACTACGAGCAGTACTTC,CASSLGGASNYYEQYF
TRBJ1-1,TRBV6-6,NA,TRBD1,TGTGCCAGCAGTTACGGGACAGGTGCGGACACTGAAGCTTTCTTT,CASSYGTGADTEAFF
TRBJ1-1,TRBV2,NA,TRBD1,TGTGCCAGCAGGGTTCAGGGGGTCACTGAAGCTTTCTTT,CASRVQGVTEAFF
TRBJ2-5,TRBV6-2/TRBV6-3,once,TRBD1,TGTGCCAGCAGTTACCGGGACAGCAGACAAGAGACCCAGTACTTC,CASSYRDSRQETQYF
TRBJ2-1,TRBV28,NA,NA,TGTGCCAGCAGTCGTCAGGAATACAATGAGCAGTTCTTC,CASSRQEYNEQFF
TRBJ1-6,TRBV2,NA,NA,TGTGCCAGCAGTGAAGGTCAGGGATATAATTCACCCCTCCACTTT,CASSEGQGYNSPLHF
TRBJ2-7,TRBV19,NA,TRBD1,TGTGCCAGTACCCGACAGGGGTCCGGGGAGCAGTACTTC,CASTRQGSGEQYF
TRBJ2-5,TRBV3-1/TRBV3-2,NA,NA,TGTGCCAGCAGCCAAGTCGCTAGCCGGGCCCAGTACTTC,CASSQVASRAQYF
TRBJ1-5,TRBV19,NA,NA,TGTGCCAGTAGAAATCATCCAGGGAATAGCAATCAGCCCCAGCATTTT,CASRNHPGNSNQPQHF
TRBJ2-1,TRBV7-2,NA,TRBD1,TGTGCCAGCAGCCGTACAGGGGGGAATGAGCAGTTCTTC,CASSRTGGNEQFF
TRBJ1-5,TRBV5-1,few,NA,TGCGCCAGCAGCTTGTCAGGGGCTAACAATCAGCCCCAGCATTTT,CASSLSGANNQPQHF
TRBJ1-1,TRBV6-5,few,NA,TGTGCCAGCAACAACAGGGCAGGAAACACTGAAGCTTTCTTT,CASNNRAGNTEAFF
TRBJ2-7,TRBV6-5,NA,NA,TGTGCCAGCAGTTATGGGTGGGCAGCAACCACCTACGAGCAGTACTTC,CASSYGWAATTYEQYF
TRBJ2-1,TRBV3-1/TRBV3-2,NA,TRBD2,TGTGCCAGCAGCCTCGGGAGGAACAACAATGAGCAGTTCTTC,CASSLGRNNNEQFF
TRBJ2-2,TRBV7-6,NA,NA,TGTGCCAGCAGCTTAGCGCTAGCCCCCGGGGAGCTGTTTTTT,CASSLALAPGELFF
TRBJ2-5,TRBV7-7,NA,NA,TGTGCTACCACCGACGAGGGTCTAGAGACCCAGTACTTC,CATTDEGLETQYF
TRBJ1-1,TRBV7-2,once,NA,TGTGCCAGCAGCACCCCGGGTCCGAGGAACACTGAAGCTTTCTTT,CASSTPGPRNTEAFF
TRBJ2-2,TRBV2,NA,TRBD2,TGTGCCAGCAGTGAAGTCGGGACTAGCGGGAGGGCCGGGGAGCTGTTTTTT,CASSEVGTSGRAGELFF
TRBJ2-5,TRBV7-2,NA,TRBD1,TGTGCCAGCAGCTTAGGGGACAGGGGGTGGGAGACCCAGTACTTC,CASSLGDRGWETQYF
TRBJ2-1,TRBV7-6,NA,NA,TGTGCCAGCAGCTTTTCTAGCGTAAGCTCCTACAATGAGCAGTTCTTC,CASSFSSVSSYNEQFF
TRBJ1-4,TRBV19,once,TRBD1,TGTGCCAGTAACCCGGGACAGGGGCCTAATGAAAAACTGTTTTTT,CASNPGQGPNEKLFF
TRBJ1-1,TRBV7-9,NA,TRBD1,TGTGCCGGGGGAACAGGGGTCCTTGGAAACACTGAAGCTTTCTTT,CAGGTGVLGNTEAFF
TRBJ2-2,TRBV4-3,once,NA,TGCGCCAGCAGCCCAAATTCCATCCAGGGTTTGAACACCGGGGAGCTGTTTTTT,CASSPNSIQGLNTGELFF
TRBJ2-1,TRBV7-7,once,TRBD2,TGTGCTAGCAGCCCCATGGGGACTAGCGGCTGGGAGCAGTTCTTC,CASSPMGTSGWEQFF
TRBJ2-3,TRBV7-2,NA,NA,TGTGCCAGCAGCTTATTGCCGGAGGGCCCTAGCACAGATACGCAGTATTTT,CASSLLPEGPSTDTQYF
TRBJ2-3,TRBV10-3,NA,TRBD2,TGTGCCACCCGTGGGACGGGGGGTCCCACAGATACGCAGTATTTT,CATRGTGGPTDTQYF
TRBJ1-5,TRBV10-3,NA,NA,TGTGCCATCAGTCAGGGTACCAATCAGCCCCAGCATTTT,CAISQGTNQPQHF
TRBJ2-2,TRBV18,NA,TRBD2,TGTGCCAGCTCACCATCTAGCGGGGGAACCGGGGAGCTGTTTTTT,CASSPSSGGTGELFF
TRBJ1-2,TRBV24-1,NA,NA,TGTGCCACCAGTGATTCTTTCCTAGGAGACTATGGCTACACCTTC,CATSDSFLGDYGYTF
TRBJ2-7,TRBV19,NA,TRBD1,TGTGCCAGTAGTGAACAGGGGGGTATCGGCTCCTACGAGCAGTACTTC,CASSEQGGIGSYEQYF
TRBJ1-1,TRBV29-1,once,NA,TGCAGCGTTATTGGACAGCTAGCCACTGAAGCTTTCTTT,CSVIGQLATEAFF
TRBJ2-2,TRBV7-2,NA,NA,TGTGCCAGCAGCTTAGACAGACAGGTGGTTGACGAGCTGTTTTTT,CASSLDRQVVDELFF
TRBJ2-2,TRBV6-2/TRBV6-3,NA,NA,TGTGCCAGCAGTTACCAACGGGGCACCGGGGAGCTGTTTTTT,CASSYQRGTGELFF
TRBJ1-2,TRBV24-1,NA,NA,TGTGCCACCAGTGCCAGTGGTTATGGCTACACCTTC,CATSASGYGYTF
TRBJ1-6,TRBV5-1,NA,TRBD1,TGCGCCAGCAGCCCCAACCGGGACAGGAATAATTCACCCCTCCACTTT,CASSPNRDRNNSPLHF
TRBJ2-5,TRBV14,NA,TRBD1,TGTGCCAGCAGCCAAGGGACAGGGGGCCAAGAGACCCAGTACTTC,CASSQGTGGQETQYF
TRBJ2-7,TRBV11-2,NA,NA,TGTGCCAGCAGCTTAATCAAAGGAGGGTACTACGAGCAGTACTTC,CASSLIKGGYYEQYF
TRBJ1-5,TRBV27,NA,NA,TGTGCCAGCAGTTTAGGTACTCATCAGCCCCAGCATTTT,CASSLGTHQPQHF
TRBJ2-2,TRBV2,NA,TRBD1,TGTGCCAGCAGCCAAGAGGACAGGGCGACCGGGGAGCTGTTTTTT,CASSQEDRATGELFF
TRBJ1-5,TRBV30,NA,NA,TGTGCCTGGAGCACAGGGAATCAGCCCCAGCATTTT,CAWSTGNQPQHF
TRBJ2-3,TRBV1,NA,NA,TGCACCAGCAGCCCCCGGGGGACTTTGAGGCAGTATTTT,CTSSPRGTLRQYF
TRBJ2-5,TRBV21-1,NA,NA,TGTGCCAGCAGCACATTAACCCCCACTAGCGGGAGAAAGACACATAAACTGGAGACCCAGTACTTC,CASSTLTPTSGRKTHKLETQYF
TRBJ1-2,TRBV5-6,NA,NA,TGTGCCAGCAGCTCCGGGGAGTATGGCTACACCTTC,CASSSGEYGYTF
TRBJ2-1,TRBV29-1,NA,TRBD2,TGCAGCGTTGAAAGCGGGGGGGTTAGGGAGCAGTTCTTC,CSVESGGVREQFF
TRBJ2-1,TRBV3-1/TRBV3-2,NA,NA,TGTGCCAGCAGCCAAGGGACTTCCAATGAGCAGTTCTTC,CASSQGTSNEQFF
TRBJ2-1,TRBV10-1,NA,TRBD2,TGCGCCAGCTCTAAGACTAGCGGGAGGGGAAGGAATGAGCAGTTCTTC,CASSKTSGRGRNEQFF
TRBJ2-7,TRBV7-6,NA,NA,TGTGCCAGCAGCCTCGTGGTGCCCACAACCTACGAGCAGTACTTC,CASSLVVPTTYEQYF
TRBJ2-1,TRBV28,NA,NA,TGTGCCAGCTCCCGTCTACGTTTTAGCCCTCCCCCCAATGAGCAGTTCTTC,CASSRLRFSPPPNEQFF
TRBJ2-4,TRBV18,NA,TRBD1,TGTGCCAGCTCACCACCGAACCCGCCACAGGGGATTCAGTACTTC,CASSPPNPPQGIQYF
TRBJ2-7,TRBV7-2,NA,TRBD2,TGTGCCAGCAGCCCAAGGACTAGGGGCGAGCAGTACTTC,CASSPRTRGEQYF
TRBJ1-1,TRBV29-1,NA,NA,TGCAGCGTTACAGGGCTCACTGAAGCTTTCTTT,CSVTGLTEAFF
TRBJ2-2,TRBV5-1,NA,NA,TGCGCCAGCAGCTTGGCCCCTGGCGGTACGAACACCGGGGAGCTGTTTTTT,CASSLAPGGTNTGELFF
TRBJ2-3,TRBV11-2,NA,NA,TGTGCCAGCAGCCCAAGGAGCGGAGGGGCCACAGATACGCAGTATTTT,CASSPRSGGATDTQYF